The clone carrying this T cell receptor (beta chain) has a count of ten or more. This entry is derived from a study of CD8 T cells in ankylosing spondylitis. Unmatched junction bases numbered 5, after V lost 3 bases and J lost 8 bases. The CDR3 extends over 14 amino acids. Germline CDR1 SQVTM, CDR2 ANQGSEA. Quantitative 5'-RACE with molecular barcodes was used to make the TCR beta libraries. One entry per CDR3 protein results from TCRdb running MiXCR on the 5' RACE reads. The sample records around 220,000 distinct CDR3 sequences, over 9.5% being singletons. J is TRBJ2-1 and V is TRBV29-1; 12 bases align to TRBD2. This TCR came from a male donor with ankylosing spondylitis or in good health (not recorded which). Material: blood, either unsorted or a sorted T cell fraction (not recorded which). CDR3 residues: CSVERTSGVDEQFF. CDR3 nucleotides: TGCAGCGTTGAGCGGACTAGCGGGGTCGATGAGCAGTTCTTC.